This T cell receptor beta chain came from a study of identical twins. The donors were all healthy and Caucasian. Study-level points and caveats: Beta out-of-frame sequences showed weaker excess twin sharing.

This clonotype has a count of ten or more. No antigen is known for it. Germline CDR1 and CDR2: KGHDR and SFDVKD. The V and J ends lost 4 bases and 4 bases, in that order; junction bases with no gene match: 7. This CDR3 region has 16 residues. Each cDNA held unique molecular identifiers, and template switching gave it a universal primer site. TCRdb reprocessed the 5' RACE reads with MiXCR, giving one entry per CDR3 protein. The repertoire has 450,000 or so distinct CDR3 sequences, roughly an eighth of them found once; the top ten carry approximately 0.98%. This same sample was also taken into another study, of yellow fever vaccine responses in identical twins.

Sequencing was performed on CD4+ T cells sorted from blood. The V call is TRBV24-1, the J call TRBJ2-3; the match to TRBD2 covers 10 bases. This TCR came from a woman aged 18-35 years in good health. As DNA, the CDR3 is TGTGCCACCAGTGACCCTAGCGGGAGATTCGCAGATACGCAGTATTTT. Its translation is CATSDPSGRFADTQYF.